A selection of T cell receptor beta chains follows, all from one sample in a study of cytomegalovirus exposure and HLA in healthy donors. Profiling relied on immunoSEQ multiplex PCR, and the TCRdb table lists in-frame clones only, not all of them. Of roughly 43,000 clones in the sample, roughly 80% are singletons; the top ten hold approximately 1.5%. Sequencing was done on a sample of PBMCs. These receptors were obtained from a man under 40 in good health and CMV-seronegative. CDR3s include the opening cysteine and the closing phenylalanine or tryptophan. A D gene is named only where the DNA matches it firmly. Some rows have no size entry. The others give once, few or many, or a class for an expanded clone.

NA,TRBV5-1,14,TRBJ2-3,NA,CASSLELEADTQYF,TGCGCCAGCAGCTTGGAGCTAGAGGCCGATACGCAGTATTTT
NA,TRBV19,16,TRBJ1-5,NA,CASSSAGTNSNQPQHF,TGTGCCAGTAGTTCAGCCGGGACAAATAGCAATCAGCCCCAGCATTTT
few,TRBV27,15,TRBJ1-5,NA,CASSWNPGTNQPQHF,TGTGCCAGCAGTTGGAACCCGGGTACCAATCAGCCCCAGCATTTT
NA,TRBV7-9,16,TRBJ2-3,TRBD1,CASSLLGQGWADTQYF,TGTGCCAGCAGCTTACTCGGACAGGGATGGGCAGATACGCAGTATTTT
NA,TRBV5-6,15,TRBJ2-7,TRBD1,CASSLTGGVSYEQYF,TGTGCCAGCAGCTTGACAGGGGGTGTCTCCTACGAGCAGTACTTC
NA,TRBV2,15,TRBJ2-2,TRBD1,CASNGWTGGTGELFF,TGTGCCAGCAATGGTTGGACAGGGGGGACCGGGGAGCTGTTTTTT
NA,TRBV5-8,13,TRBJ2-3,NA,CASSLKGLHTQYF,TGTGCCAGCAGCTTGAAGGGGCTGCATACGCAGTATTTT
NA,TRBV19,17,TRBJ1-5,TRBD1,CASSITGTELFNQPQHF,TGTGCCAGTAGTATTACCGGGACAGAACTATTCAATCAGCCCCAGCATTTT
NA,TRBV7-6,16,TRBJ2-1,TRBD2,CASSFLSGSSYNEQFF,TGTGCCAGCAGCTTCCTCAGCGGGAGCTCCTACAATGAGCAGTTCTTC
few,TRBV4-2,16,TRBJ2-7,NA,CASSPPLEGASYEQYF,TGTGCCAGCAGCCCGCCTCTTGAGGGAGCCTCCTACGAGCAGTACTTC
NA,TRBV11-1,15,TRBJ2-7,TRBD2,CASSQPGGSSYEQYF,TGTGCCAGCAGCCAGCCCGGGGGGAGCTCCTACGAGCAGTACTTC
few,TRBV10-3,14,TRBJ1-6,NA,CAISGAKDNSPLHF,TGTGCCATCAGTGGGGCAAAAGATAATTCACCCCTCCACTTT
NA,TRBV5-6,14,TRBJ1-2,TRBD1,CASSLGGQAVDYTF,TGTGCCAGCAGCTTGGGTGGACAGGCGGTCGACTACACCTTC
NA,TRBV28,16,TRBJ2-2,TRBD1,CASSSLDRANTGELFF,TGTGCCAGCAGTTCCCTGGACAGGGCGAACACCGGGGAGCTGTTTTTT
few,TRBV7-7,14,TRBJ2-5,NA,CASRRFQVPIPQYF,TGTGCCAGCAGGCGCTTCCAGGTCCCGATTCCCCAGTACTTC
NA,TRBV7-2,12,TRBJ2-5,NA,CASSFTLETQYF,TGTGCCAGCAGCTTCACTTTGGAGACCCAGTACTTC
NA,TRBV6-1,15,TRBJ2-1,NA,CASLEGDSGYNEQFF,TGTGCCAGCCTAGAGGGTGACTCGGGCTACAATGAGCAGTTCTTC
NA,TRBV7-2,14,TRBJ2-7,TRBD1,CASSKGTATYEQYF,TGTGCCAGCAGCAAGGGGACAGCGACCTACGAGCAGTACTTC
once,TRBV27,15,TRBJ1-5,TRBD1,CASSDRGQGWQPQHF,TGTGCCAGCAGCGACAGGGGGCAAGGCTGGCAGCCCCAGCATTTT
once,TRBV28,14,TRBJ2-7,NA,CASSGGADSYEQYF,TGTGCCAGCAGTGGGGGGGCGGACTCCTACGAGCAGTACTTC
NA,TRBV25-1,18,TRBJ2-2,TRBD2,CASSPPTSGSQFTGELFF,TGTGCCAGCAGTCCTCCGACTAGCGGGTCTCAATTCACCGGGGAGCTGTTTTTT
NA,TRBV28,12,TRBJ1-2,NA,CASSLGRYGYTF,TGTGCCAGCAGTTTAGGGCGCTATGGCTACACCTTC
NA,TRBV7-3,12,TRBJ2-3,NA,CASSSSSDTQYF,TGTGCCAGCAGCTCCTCCTCAGATACGCAGTATTTT
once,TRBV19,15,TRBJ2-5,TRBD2,CASSPGLAAQETQYF,TGTGCCAGTAGTCCGGGACTAGCGGCACAAGAGACCCAGTACTTC
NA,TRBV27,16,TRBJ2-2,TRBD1,CASSFKGQGTTGELFF,TGTGCCAGCAGTTTCAAGGGACAGGGTACAACCGGGGAGCTGTTTTTT
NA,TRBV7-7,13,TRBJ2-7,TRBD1,CASSPDRGYEQYF,TGTGCCAGCAGCCCAGACAGGGGCTACGAGCAGTACTTC
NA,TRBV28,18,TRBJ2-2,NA,CASSPLTNREANTGELFF,TGTGCCAGCAGTCCCCTAACAAACAGGGAAGCGAACACCGGGGAGCTGTTTTTT
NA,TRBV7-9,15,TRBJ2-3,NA,CASSLGRASTDTQYF,TGTGCCAGCAGCTTAGGGCGGGCGAGCACAGATACGCAGTATTTT
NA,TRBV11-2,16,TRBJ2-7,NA,CASSLVGNPPGYEQYF,TGTGCCAGCAGCTTAGTCGGTAACCCTCCTGGCTACGAGCAGTACTTC
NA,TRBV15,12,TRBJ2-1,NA,CATGRRYNEQFF,TGTGCCACCGGGAGGAGGTACAATGAGCAGTTCTTC
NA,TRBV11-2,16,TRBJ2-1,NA,CASSLARVPLGNEQFF,TGTGCCAGCAGCTTAGCGCGGGTCCCCCTGGGGAATGAGCAGTTCTTC
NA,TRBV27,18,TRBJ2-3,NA,CASSPPPTRRGWTDTQYF,TGTGCCAGCAGTCCACCCCCTACTCGACGAGGTTGGACAGATACGCAGTATTTT
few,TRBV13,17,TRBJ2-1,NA,CASSPPRGLADYNEQFF,TGTGCCAGCAGCCCCCCCCGGGGGCTAGCGGACTACAATGAGCAGTTCTTC
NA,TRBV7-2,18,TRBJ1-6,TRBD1,CANYTGAFRSSYNSPLHF,TGTGCCAACTACACAGGGGCTTTCCGGAGCTCCTATAATTCACCCCTCCACTTT
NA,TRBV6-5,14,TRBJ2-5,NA,CASSYTTRPETQYF,TGTGCCAGCAGTTACACAACTAGGCCCGAGACCCAGTACTTC
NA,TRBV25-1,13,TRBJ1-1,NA,CASSIAGRTEAFF,TGTGCCAGCAGTATAGCAGGGCGGACTGAAGCTTTCTTT
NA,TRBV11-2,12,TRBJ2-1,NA,CASSSNPEVGFF,TGTGCCAGCAGCTCCAACCCGGAGGTAGGATTCTTC
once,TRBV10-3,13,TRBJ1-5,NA,CAISDGQNQPQHF,TGTGCCATCAGTGACGGACAGAATCAGCCCCAGCATTTT
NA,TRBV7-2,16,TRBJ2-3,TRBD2,CASSLASGLSTDTQYF,TGTGCCAGCAGCCTTGCTAGCGGACTTTCGACAGATACGCAGTATTTT